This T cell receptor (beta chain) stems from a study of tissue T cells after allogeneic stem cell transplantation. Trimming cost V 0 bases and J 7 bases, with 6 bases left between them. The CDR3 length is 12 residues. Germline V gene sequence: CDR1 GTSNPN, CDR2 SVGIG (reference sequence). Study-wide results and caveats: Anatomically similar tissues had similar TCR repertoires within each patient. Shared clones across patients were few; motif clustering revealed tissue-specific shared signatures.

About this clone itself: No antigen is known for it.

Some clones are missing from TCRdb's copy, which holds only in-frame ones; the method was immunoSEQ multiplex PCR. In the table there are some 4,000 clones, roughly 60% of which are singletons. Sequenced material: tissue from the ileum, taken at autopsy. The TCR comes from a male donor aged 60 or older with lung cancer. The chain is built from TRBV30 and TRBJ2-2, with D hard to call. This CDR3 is CAWSVLLGELFF. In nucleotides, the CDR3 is TGTGCCTGGAGTGTACTTCTCGGGGAGCTGTTTTTT.